This is a list of T cell receptor beta chains from one sample in a study of T cell repertoires in cytomegalovirus infection. In TCRdb, the reads were re-called with MiXCR into one record per CDR3 protein. The sample includes about 830,000 distinct CDR3 sequences, over 25% of them seen just once. Antigens for these TCRs are unknown. The sequences come from cultured CD8+ T cells from PBMCs, collected from culture after CMV antigen stimulation. These receptors were collected from a human donor in good health (CMV status not recorded). Some clones in this sample may be carry-over from other donors' samples. Both conserved end residues are part of each CDR3. A D gene is named only where the DNA matches it firmly. Clone size is not always given. Where it is, it says once, few, many or a class for expanded clones.

TRBJ2-4 | few | - | TRBV6-1 | 18 | CASRVWGVQNVAKNIQYF | TGTGCCAGCAGGGTTTGGGGGGTTCAGAACGTAGCCAAAAACATTCAGTACTTC
TRBJ2-1 | - | TRBD2 | TRBV20-1 | 17 | CSARDPSGGLSYNEQFF | TGCAGTGCTAGAGATCCAAGCGGGGGTCTCTCCTACAATGAGCAGTTCTTC
TRBJ1-2 | - | - | TRBV25-1 | 13 | CASRVPGEYGYTF | TGTGCCAGCAGGGTTCCGGGGGAGTATGGCTACACCTTC
TRBJ1-5 | few | TRBD1 | TRBV6-5 | 15 | CASSLQGAPNQPQHF | TGTGCCAGCAGTTTACAGGGGGCACCGAATCAGCCCCAGCATTTT
TRBJ1-4 | - | - | TRBV7-2 | 18 | CASSLYSQGAGTNEKLFF | TGTGCCAGCAGCCTTTATTCACAAGGGGCGGGGACTAATGAAAAACTGTTTTTT
TRBJ1-5 | - | - | TRBV12-3/TRBV12-4 | 14 | CASSLSQSPQPQHF | TGTGCCAGCAGCCTTTCACAATCCCCACAGCCCCAGCATTTT
TRBJ2-7 | many | - | TRBV6-2/TRBV6-3 | 11 | CASSYVYEQYF | TGTGCCAGCAGTTACGTCTACGAGCAGTACTTC
TRBJ2-1 | - | - | TRBV6-6 | 16 | CASIYSQISSYNEQFF | TGTGCCAGCATTTACTCCCAGATTAGCTCCTACAATGAGCAGTTCTTC
TRBJ1-5 | once | - | TRBV5-6 | 15 | CASSLAPSGNQPQHF | TGTGCCAGCAGCTTGGCCCCCTCGGGCAATCAGCCCCAGCATTTT
TRBJ1-2 | - | - | TRBV20-1 | 14 | CSARVDGTNYGYTF | TGCAGTGCTAGAGTAGACGGAACTAACTATGGCTACACCTTC
TRBJ1-1 | many | - | TRBV7-6 | 12 | CASSLVQGEAFF | TGTGCCAGCAGCTTAGTCCAGGGGGAAGCTTTCTTT
TRBJ2-3 | - | TRBD1 | TRBV7-3 | 17 | CASSADLGTGVTDTQYF | TGTGCCAGCAGCGCTGACCTGGGGACAGGGGTCACAGATACGCAGTATTTT
TRBJ2-5 | many | TRBD1 | TRBV25-1 | 14 | CASSGRQGLETQYF | TGTGCCAGCAGTGGACGACAGGGGCTAGAGACCCAGTACTTC
TRBJ1-1 | - | TRBD1 | TRBV20-1 | 13 | CSASTGEHTEAFF | TGCAGTGCTAGTACAGGGGAGCACACTGAAGCTTTCTTT
TRBJ2-1 | - | - | TRBV14 | 13 | CASSQMASGTQFF | TGTGCCAGCAGCCAGATGGCCTCGGGTACTCAGTTCTTC
TRBJ2-6 | - | - | TRBV27 | 15 | CASSLSQAGANVLTF | TGTGCCAGCAGTTTATCACAGGCTGGGGCCAACGTCCTGACTTTC
TRBJ2-5 | - | TRBD1 | TRBV6-2/TRBV6-3 | 19 | CASSYTTTGVTRRQETQYF | TGTGCCAGCAGTTACACTACGACAGGGGTCACCCGCCGACAAGAGACCCAGTACTTC
TRBJ2-1 | - | TRBD1 | TRBV12-5 | 16 | CASGLVLLGGGYEQFF | TGTGCTAGTGGTTTGGTACTTCTAGGGGGCGGGTATGAGCAGTTCTTC
TRBJ1-4 | - | - | TRBV27 | 15 | CASSSLRGIHEKLFF | TGTGCCAGCAGTTCTCTGAGGGGAATCCATGAAAAACTGTTTTTT
TRBJ2-5 | - | TRBD2 | TRBV6-6 | 15 | CASIGLAGVQETQYF | TGTGCCAGCATTGGACTAGCGGGGGTTCAAGAGACCCAGTACTTC
TRBJ2-1 | - | - | TRBV11-1 | 13 | CASRRLRDNEQFF | TGTGCCAGCCGCCGCCTGCGAGACAATGAGCAGTTCTTC
TRBJ1-2 | - | - | TRBV6-2/TRBV6-3 | 15 | CASSYGSRQSYGYTF | TGTGCCAGCAGTTACGGGTCCAGGCAGAGCTATGGCTACACCTTC
TRBJ2-1 | - | - | TRBV7-9 | 17 | CASSLWMVGPPNNEQFF | TGTGCCAGCAGCTTATGGATGGTGGGGCCTCCCAACAATGAGCAGTTCTTC
TRBJ1-2 | - | TRBD1 | TRBV19 | 17 | CASSLTGQGASNYGYTF | TGTGCCAGTAGTCTAACGGGACAGGGGGCGTCGAACTATGGCTACACCTTC
TRBJ2-1 | - | - | TRBV7-9 | 15 | CASSLGRQGLNEQFF | TGTGCCAGCAGCCTGGGACGTCAGGGGCTCAATGAGCAGTTCTTC
TRBJ2-7 | once | - | TRBV20-1 | 12 | CSARRQTYEQYF | TGCAGTGCTAGACGACAGACCTACGAGCAGTACTTC
TRBJ2-1 | - | TRBD2 | TRBV3-1 | 15 | CASSPLAGWYNEQFF | TGTGCCAGCAGCCCCCTAGCGGGGTGGTACAATGAGCAGTTCTTC
TRBJ1-2 | few | - | TRBV10-3 | 16 | CAIKIPSYGRLSGYTF | TGTGCCATCAAGATCCCCTCTTACGGGAGATTATCTGGCTACACCTTC
TRBJ1-1 | few | - | TRBV12-3/TRBV12-4 | 11 | CASRSQVEAFF | TGTGCCAGCAGGTCCCAAGTTGAAGCTTTCTTT